The clone carrying this T cell receptor beta chain occurred many times. Its antigen is as yet unknown. The junction had 7 bases not matched to a gene; V was cut back by 8 bases and J by 0 bases. The germline CDR1 and CDR2 sequences are MNHNY and SVGAGI (reference sequence). The CDR3 is 15 residues long. The sample originates from a study of T cell repertoires in cytomegalovirus infection. Study details: Public TCR beta signatures indicated both CMV infection and matching HLA type.

Study findings and constraints: What dominated the ex vivo response were HLA-C-restricted CMV-specific TCR beta clonotypes. Summed frequency of shared TCR beta families picked out CMV carriers who also had the relevant HLA.

TCRdb recomputed calls from the reads with MiXCR, one row per CDR3 protein. Counted here are roughly 230,000 distinct CDR3 sequences, roughly 20% occurring once; the ten biggest clones make up 15% to 20%. This TCR came from a human donor in good health (CMV status not recorded). Some clones in this sample may be carry-over from other donors' samples. Sequenced material: CD8+ T cells from PBMCs. The chain is built from TRBV6-6 and TRBJ2-1; 7 nucleotides match TRBD2. Written as DNA, the CDR3 is TGTGCCAGCCGTCCTCGCGGGGGCTCCTACAATGAGCAGTTCTTC. Residues: CASRPRGGSYNEQFF.